This T cell receptor beta chain is from a study of blood T cell repertoires in COVID-19. V shed 6 bases and J shed 2 bases, with 18 bases lying between them. The CDR3 sequence is 15 residues long. Germline loops: CDR1 SGHNT, CDR2 YYREEE (reference sequence). In the authors' workflow: Reference gene primer amplification in the assay estimated nucleated cell counts. Here immunoSEQ multiplex PCR was the method, and the copy in TCRdb shows in-frame clones only, minus some. V and J calls plus clone size are reproduced from that table; the DNA served to infer D and trimming. Here the sample spans 85,000 to 120,000 clones, 91% being singletons.

This TCR was sampled from a man between 18 and 29 years old with acute or convalescent COVID-19. This sequence joins TRBV5-4 and TRBJ2-7; a weak D match, TRBD2 (6 bases). The specimen was peripheral blood. The CDR3 region has the DNA TGTGCCAGCACCACCGGTTTGGCTAGCGCCTACGAGCAGTACTTC. Translating it yields CASTTGLASAYEQYF.